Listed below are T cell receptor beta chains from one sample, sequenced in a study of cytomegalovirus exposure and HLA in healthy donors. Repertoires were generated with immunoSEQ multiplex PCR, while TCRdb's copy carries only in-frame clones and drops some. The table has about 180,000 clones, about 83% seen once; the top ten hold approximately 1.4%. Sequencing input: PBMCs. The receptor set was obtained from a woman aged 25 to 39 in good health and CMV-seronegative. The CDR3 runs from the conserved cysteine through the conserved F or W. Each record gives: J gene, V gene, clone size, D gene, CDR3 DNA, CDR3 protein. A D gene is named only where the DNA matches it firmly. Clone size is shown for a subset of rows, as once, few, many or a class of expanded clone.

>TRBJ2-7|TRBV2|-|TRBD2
TGTGCCAGCAGCAGACTAGCGGGGGGGGACGAGCAGTACTTC
CASSRLAGGDEQYF
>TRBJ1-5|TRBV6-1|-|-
TGTGCCAGCAGTGAAGGCGGACATTATCAGCCCCAGCATTTT
CASSEGGHYQPQHF
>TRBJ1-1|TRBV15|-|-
TGTGCCACCAGCAGAGATTCTCAGGCCGATGAAGCTTTCTTT
CATSRDSQADEAFF
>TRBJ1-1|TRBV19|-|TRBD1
TGTGCCAGTAGTATAGCAGGGGGCGTGAATGAAGCTTTCTTT
CASSIAGGVNEAFF
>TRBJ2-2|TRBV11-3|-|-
TGTGCCAGCAGCCCGAACCCTCCGGGGGCGAACACCGGGGAGCTGTTTTTT
CASSPNPPGANTGELFF
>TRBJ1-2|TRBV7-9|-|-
TGTGCCAGCAGCTCGACGGACAGCGAGGCTAACTATGGCTACACCTTC
CASSSTDSEANYGYTF
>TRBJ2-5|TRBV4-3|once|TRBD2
TGCGCCAGCAGCCAAGGGGGGGGAGCGGGAGAGACCCAGTACTTC
CASSQGGGAGETQYF
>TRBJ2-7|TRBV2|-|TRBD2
TGTGTCAGCGGGGGGGCAGTCCCCTCCTACGAGCAGTACTTC
CVSGGAVPSYEQYF
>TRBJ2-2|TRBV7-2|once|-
TGTGCCAGCAGCTTAGTCGGCGGCGGCGGGGAGCTGTTTTTT
CASSLVGGGGELFF
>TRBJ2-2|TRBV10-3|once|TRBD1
TGTGCCATCAGTGAGACGCCGGGACAGAGCACCGGGGAGCTGTTTTTT
CAISETPGQSTGELFF
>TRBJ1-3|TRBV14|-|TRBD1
TGTGCCAGCAGCCAGAGGGACAGGGGGATTGGAAACACCATATATTTT
CASSQRDRGIGNTIYF
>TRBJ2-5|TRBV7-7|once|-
TGTGCCAGCAGCTTAAAGGGGTCGGAGACCCAGTACTTC
CASSLKGSETQYF
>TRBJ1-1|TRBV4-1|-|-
TGCGCCAGCAGCCTGGGGCAAGCCATCAGTGAAGCTTTCTTT
CASSLGQAISEAFF
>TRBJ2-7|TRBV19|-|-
TGTGCCAGTAGTATAGCCCATACAGCTACTTTTTACGAGCAGTACTTC
CASSIAHTATFYEQYF
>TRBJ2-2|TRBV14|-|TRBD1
TGTGCCAGCAGCCTGGCCGGGACAGACTTCTTTGGGACCGGGGAGCTGTTTTTT
CASSLAGTDFFGTGELFF
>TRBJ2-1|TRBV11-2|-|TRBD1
TGTGCCAGCACCATGGCCCGGGACAGGGGGTCGAATGAGCAGTTCTTC
CASTMARDRGSNEQFF
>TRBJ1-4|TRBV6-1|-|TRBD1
TGTGCCAGCAGCCCTGACAGGGTTGGTAACGAAAAACTGTTTTTT
CASSPDRVGNEKLFF
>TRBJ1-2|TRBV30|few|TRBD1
TGTGCCTGGAGTCTCCTCGGGACAGTGTATGGCTACACCTTC
CAWSLLGTVYGYTF
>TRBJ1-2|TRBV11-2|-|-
TGTGCCAGCAGCTCGGGGTGGGTTAACTATGGCTACACCTTC
CASSSGWVNYGYTF
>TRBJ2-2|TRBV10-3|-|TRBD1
TGTGCCATCAAGGACAGGGGGCGGACCGGGGAGCTGTTTTTT
CAIKDRGRTGELFF
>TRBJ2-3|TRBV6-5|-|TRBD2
TGTGCCAGCAAGGGCGGGGGGGACACAGATACGCAGTATTTT
CASKGGGDTDTQYF
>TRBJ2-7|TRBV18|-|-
TGTGCCAGCTCACCACCGTCGGGAGCGGGTACCTACGAGCAGTACTTC
CASSPPSGAGTYEQYF
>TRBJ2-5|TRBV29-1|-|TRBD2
TGCAGCGTTGAAGATCGTGTCGGGGGGGCGATGGAGACCCAGTACTTC
CSVEDRVGGAMETQYF
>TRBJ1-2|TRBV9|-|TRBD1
TGTGCCAGCTCACAGGGGGCTTACGGCTACACCTTC
CASSQGAYGYTF
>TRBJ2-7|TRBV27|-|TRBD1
TGTGCCAGCAGTCTCAACAGGGGGCGGACCTACGAGCAGTACTTC
CASSLNRGRTYEQYF
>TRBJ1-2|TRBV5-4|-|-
TGTGCCAGCAGCTCTGGCGGAGGGTCAGAACCCCTGAGGGGCTACACCTTC
CASSSGGGSEPLRGYTF
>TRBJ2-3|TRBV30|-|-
TGTGCCTGGAGTGGGCAGGGGACAGATACGCAGTATTTT
CAWSGQGTDTQYF
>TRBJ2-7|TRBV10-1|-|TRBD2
TGCGCCAGCAGTGAGTCGGCTAGCGGGGACTACGAGCAGTACTTC
CASSESASGDYEQYF
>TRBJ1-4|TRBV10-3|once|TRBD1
TGTGCCATCAGTCCGGGACAGGGGATCATTAATGAAAAACTGTTTTTT
CAISPGQGIINEKLFF
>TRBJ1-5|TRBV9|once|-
TGTGCCAGCAGCCTGCGGGACGGCAATCAGCCCCAGCATTTT
CASSLRDGNQPQHF
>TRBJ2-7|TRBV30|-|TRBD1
TGTGCCTGGAGTGTGGGTGTGGAGGACAGGGGCGGAGAGCAGTACTTC
CAWSVGVEDRGGEQYF
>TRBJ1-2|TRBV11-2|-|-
TGTGCCAGCAGCTTAGCAAGCAGGGACTATGGCTACACCTTC
CASSLASRDYGYTF
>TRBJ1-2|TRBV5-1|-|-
TGCGCCAGCAGCCCCGACGGGGGTCCGGACCCCCTAATGGGCTATGGCTACACCTTC
CASSPDGGPDPLMGYGYTF
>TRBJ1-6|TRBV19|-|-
TGTGCCAGTGGATGGACAGAAATTAATTCACCCCTCCACTTT
CASGWTEINSPLHF
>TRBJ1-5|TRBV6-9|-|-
TGTGCCAGCAGTAGCCCTTCCAATCAGCCCCAGCATTTT
CASSSPSNQPQHF
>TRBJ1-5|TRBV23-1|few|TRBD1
TGCGCCAGCAGTGCACTATCCCAGGGGGCGCGGGATCAGCCCCAGCATTTT
CASSALSQGARDQPQHF
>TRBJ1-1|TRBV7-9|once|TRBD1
TGTGCCAGCAGGCACAGAACAGGGGGCACTGAAGCTTTCTTT
CASRHRTGGTEAFF
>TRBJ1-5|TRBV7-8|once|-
TGTGCCAGCAGCTTCAATAATCAGCCCCAGCATTTT
CASSFNNQPQHF
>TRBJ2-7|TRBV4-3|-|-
TGCGCCAGCAGCCAAGGCCTCTTCGGGGGTGAGCAGTACTTC
CASSQGLFGGEQYF
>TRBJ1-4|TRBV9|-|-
TGTGCCAGCAGCGTAGGCCCTCTGGGGGGTTATGAAAAACTGTTTTTT
CASSVGPLGGYEKLFF
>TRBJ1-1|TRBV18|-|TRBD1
TGTGCCAGCTCACCTCCGGGACAGGGGGCAAGGGACACTGAAGCTTTCTTT
CASSPPGQGARDTEAFF
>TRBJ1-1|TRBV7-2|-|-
TGTGCCAGCAGCTTGGGACATTCGAACACTGAAGCTTTCTTT
CASSLGHSNTEAFF
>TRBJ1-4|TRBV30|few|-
TGTGCCTGGAGTCCGTATCAGAATGAAAAACTGTTTTTT
CAWSPYQNEKLFF
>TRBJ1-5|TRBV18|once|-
TGTGCCAGCTCACCAGCAGGGGTAGGCAATCAGCCCCAGCATTTT
CASSPAGVGNQPQHF
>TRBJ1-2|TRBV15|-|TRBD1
TGTGCCACCAGCAGCTTCGGACAGGCGGATGGCTACACCTTC
CATSSFGQADGYTF
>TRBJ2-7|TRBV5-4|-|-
TGTGCCAGCAGCTTGGCCAGAACCGAGCAGTACTTC
CASSLARTEQYF
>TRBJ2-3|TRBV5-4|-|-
TGTGCCAGCAGCTTCGGAGGAGACACAGATACGCAGTATTTT
CASSFGGDTDTQYF
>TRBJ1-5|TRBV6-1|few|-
TGTGCCAGCAGGCACAGGGTCAATCAGCCCCAGCATTTT
CASRHRVNQPQHF
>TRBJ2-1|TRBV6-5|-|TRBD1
TGTGCCAGCAGCTGGGGACAGGTCGAGGGCAATGAGCAGTTCTTC
CASSWGQVEGNEQFF
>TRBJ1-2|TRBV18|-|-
TGTGCCAGCAGACAGGCCATCGATGGCTACACCTTC
CASRQAIDGYTF
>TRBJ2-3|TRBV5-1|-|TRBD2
TGCGCCAGCAGCTCCCGGACTAGCGGGGTCACAGATACGCAGTATTTT
CASSSRTSGVTDTQYF
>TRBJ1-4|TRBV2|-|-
TGTGCCAGCAGTGAAAGCGGTAATGAAAAACTGTTTTTT
CASSESGNEKLFF